This TCR beta chain was identified in a study of cytomegalovirus exposure and HLA in healthy donors. Study-level findings and limits: Analyses of presence/absence relied on an assumption of roughly uniform sequencing depth across donors. As a later analysis revealed, the rate of TCR association differed by HLA locus, with DRB1 most and HLA-C fewest.

Notes on this clone: Its antigen remains unidentified. At one end the junction does not follow the germline gene, possibly because of a read error.

PCR amplification relied on 60 Vbeta primers (plus 13 Jbeta primers). Repertoires were generated with immunoSEQ multiplex PCR, while TCRdb's copy carries only in-frame clones and drops some. The sample includes roughly 200,000 clones, approximately 82% of them seen just once. Looked up from germline, CDR1 is SEHNR and CDR2 is FQNEAQ (reference sequence). The CDR3 covers 12 residues. Sample: PBMCs. The gene calls are TRBV7-9 and TRBJ1-1; D uncertain. This sequence was found in a man younger than 35 in good health and CMV-seronegative. CDR3 sequence: CSSSFPSTEAFF. CDR3 DNA sequence: TGTTCCAGCAGCTTTCCGAGTACTGAAGCTTTCTTT. The whole variable domain, filled in from reference TRBV7-9 and TRBJ1-1, reads DTGVSQNPRHKITKRGQNVTFRCDPISEHNRLYWYRQTLGQGPEFLTYFQNEAQLEKSRLLSDRFSAERPKGSFSTLEIQRTEQGDSAMYLCSSSFPSTEAFFGQGTRLTVV.